Sequencing of this T cell receptor beta chain was carried out in a study of CD8 T cells in ankylosing spondylitis. In the case of this clonotype: Its antigen is undetermined.

The study, taken as a whole, reports: Reports say disease-linked clones showed up significantly more in matched ankylosing spondylitis synovial fluid.

V lost 5 bases, J lost 8 bases, and 13 bases lay in between. Germline lookup yields CDR1 MDHEN and CDR2 SYDVKM. The CDR3 runs 13 residues. TCRdb re-called the 5' RACE reads with MiXCR, one entry per CDR3 protein. The repertoire holds around 300,000 distinct CDR3 sequences, about 15% seen once, with 0.95% to 1.4% in the top ten. Sequencing input: blood, either unsorted or a sorted T cell fraction (not recorded which). The V gene is TRBV28, the J gene TRBJ1-5; a possible D gene is TRBD1 (5 bases). The clonotype was recovered from a male donor with ankylosing spondylitis or in good health (not recorded which). CDR3: CASSRDRGEPQHF. CDR3 nucleotide sequence: TGTGCCAGCAGTCGGGACCGGGGCGAGCCCCAGCATTTT.